The TCR beta chain described here comes from a study of response to subunit inactivated influenza vaccine. The CDR3 consists of 13 residues. Trimming removed 1 base from V and 1 base from J, with 4 bases in between. TCRdb re-analysed the RT-PCR reads in MiXCR, keeping a single row per CDR3 protein. The sample contains roughly 710,000 distinct CDR3 sequences, approximately 15% of which appear only once. This clonotype appeared many times. Antigen specificity is unknown. Study findings and constraints: The authors offered the suggestion that each seasonal influenza vaccination recruits few new T cells.

The material sequenced was PBMCs from blood, taken approximately 15 days before vaccination. The sequence was collected from a man aged 45-65 years who received an inactivated influenza vaccine. The gene calls are TRBV12-3 or TRBV12-4 and TRBJ1-2; D is undetermined. The CDR3 sequence is CASSLGLNYGYTF. CDR3 DNA: TGTGCCAGCAGTTTAGGTCTTAACTATGGCTACACCTTC.